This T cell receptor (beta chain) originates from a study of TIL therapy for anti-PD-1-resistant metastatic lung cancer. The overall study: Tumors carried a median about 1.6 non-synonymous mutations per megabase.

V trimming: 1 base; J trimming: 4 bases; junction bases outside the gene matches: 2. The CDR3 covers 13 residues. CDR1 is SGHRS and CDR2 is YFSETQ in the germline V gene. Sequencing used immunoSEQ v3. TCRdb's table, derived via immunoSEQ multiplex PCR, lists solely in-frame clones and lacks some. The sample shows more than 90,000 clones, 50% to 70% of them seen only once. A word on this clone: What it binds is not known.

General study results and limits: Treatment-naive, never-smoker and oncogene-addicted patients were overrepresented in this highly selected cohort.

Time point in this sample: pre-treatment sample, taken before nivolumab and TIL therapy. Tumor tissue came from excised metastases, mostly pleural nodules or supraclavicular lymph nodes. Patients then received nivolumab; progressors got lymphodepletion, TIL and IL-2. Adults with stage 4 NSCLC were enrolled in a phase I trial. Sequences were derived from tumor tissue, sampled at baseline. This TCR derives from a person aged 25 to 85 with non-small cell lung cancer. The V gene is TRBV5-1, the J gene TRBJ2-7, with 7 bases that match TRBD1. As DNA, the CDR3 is TGCGCCAGCAGCTTGTTACAGGGGTACGAGCAGTACTTC. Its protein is CASSLLQGYEQYF.